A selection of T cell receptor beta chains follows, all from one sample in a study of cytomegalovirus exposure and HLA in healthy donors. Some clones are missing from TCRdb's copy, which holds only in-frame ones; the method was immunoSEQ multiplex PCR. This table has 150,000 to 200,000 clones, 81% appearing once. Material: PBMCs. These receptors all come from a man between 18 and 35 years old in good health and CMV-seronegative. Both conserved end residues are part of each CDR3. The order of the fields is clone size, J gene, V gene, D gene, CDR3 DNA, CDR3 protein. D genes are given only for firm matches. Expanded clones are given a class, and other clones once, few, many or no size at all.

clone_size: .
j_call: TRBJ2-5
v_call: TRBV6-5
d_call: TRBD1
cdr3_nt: TGTGCCAGCAGGGATACAGGGGGCGCAGAGACCCAGTACTTC
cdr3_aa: CASRDTGGAETQYF

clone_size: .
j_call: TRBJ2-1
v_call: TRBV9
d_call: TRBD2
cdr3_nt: TGTGCCAGCAGCGCGGTTAGCGGGGGAGCGAACAATGAGCAGTTCTTC
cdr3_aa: CASSAVSGGANNEQFF

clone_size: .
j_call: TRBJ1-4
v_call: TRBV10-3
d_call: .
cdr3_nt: TGTGCCATCAGTGAGGACAGAACTAATGAAAAACTGTTTTTT
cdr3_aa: CAISEDRTNEKLFF

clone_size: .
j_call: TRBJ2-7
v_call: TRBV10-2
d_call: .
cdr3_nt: TGCGCCAGCCTCGGGGGGCGGCAAGGCTACGAGCAGTACTTC
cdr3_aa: CASLGGRQGYEQYF

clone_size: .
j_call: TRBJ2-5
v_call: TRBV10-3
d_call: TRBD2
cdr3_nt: TGTGCCATCAGTGAGACTAGCGGGAGTCTACGAGAGACCCAGTACTTC
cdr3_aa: CAISETSGSLRETQYF

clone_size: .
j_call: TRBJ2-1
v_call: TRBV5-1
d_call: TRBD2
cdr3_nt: TGCGCCAGCAGCTCCCACTTACAAGGGACTACCTCTGGGAATGAGCAGTTCTTC
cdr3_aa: CASSSHLQGTTSGNEQFF

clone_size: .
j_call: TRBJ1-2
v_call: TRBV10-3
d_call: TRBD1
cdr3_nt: TGTGCCATCAGTCCTACACAGGGGCTAGTAAACTATGGCTACACCTTC
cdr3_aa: CAISPTQGLVNYGYTF

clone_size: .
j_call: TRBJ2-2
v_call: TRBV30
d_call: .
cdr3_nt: TGTGCCTGGAGGGGGACTTTTGCCGGGGAGCTGTTTTTT
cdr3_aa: CAWRGTFAGELFF

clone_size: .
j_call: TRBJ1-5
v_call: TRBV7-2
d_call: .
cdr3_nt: TGTGCCAGCAGCTTAGGTCCGGGTCAAAGGGGATATGGCAATCAGCCCCAGCATTTT
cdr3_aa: CASSLGPGQRGYGNQPQHF

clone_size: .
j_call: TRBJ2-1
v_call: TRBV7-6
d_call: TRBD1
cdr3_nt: TGTGCCAGCAGGCCCACCGGACAGGGCCGCTACAATGAGCAGTTCTTC
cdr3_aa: CASRPTGQGRYNEQFF

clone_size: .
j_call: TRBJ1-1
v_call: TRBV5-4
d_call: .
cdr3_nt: TGTGCCAGCAGCCAGGTAGTGGGCACTGAAGCTTTCTTT
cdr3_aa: CASSQVVGTEAFF

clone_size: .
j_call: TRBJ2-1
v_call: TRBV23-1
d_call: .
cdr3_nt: TGCGCCATCCTGCGGCGGGATGAGCAGTTCTTC
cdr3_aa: CAILRRDEQFF

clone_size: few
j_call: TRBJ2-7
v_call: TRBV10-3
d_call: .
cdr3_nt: TGTGCCATCAGTGGAGGGCTGGGGGGCGAGCAGTACTTC
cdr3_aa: CAISGGLGGEQYF

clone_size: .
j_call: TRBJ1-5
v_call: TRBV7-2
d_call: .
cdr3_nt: TGTGCCAGCAGCCCAGGGAGGCGGTCGGGTCAGCCCCAGCATTTT
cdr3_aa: CASSPGRRSGQPQHF

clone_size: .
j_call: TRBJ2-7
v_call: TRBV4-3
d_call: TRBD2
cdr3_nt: TGCGCCAGCAGCCGGCAGCGGGGAGGCTACGAGCAGTACTTC
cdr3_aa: CASSRQRGGYEQYF

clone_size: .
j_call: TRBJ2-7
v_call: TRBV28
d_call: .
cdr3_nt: TGTGCCAGCAGTTCTGACTTCGAGAGCTCCTACGAGCAGTACTTC
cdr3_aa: CASSSDFESSYEQYF

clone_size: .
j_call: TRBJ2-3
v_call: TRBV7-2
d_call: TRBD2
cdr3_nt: TGTGCCAGCAGCTCCGGACTAGCGGGGGGGGTTTGGCAGTATTTT
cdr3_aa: CASSSGLAGGVWQYF

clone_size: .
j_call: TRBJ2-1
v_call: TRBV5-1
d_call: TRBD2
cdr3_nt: TGCGCCAGCAGCTTGGGGGGCCTAGCCGGGGGGTACAATGAGCAGTTCTTC
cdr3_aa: CASSLGGLAGGYNEQFF

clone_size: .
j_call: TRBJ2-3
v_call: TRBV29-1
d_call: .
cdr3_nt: TGCAGCGCGGGGACTTCGAGAAATACGCAGTATTTT
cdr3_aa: CSAGTSRNTQYF

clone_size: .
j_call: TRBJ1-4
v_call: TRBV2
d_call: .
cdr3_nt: TGTGCCACAGGACAGCACGGAGGTTCTAATGAAAAACTGTTTTTT
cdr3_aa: CATGQHGGSNEKLFF

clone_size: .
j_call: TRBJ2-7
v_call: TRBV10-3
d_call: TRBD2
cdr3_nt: TGTGCCATCAGTGAGGGCCTAGCGGGAGGATTCTACGAGCAGTACTTC
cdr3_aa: CAISEGLAGGFYEQYF

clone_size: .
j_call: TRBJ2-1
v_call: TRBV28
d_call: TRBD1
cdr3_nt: TGTGCCAGTCGAAGGGGGCGAGGTTACAATGAGCAGTTCTTC
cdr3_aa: CASRRGRGYNEQFF

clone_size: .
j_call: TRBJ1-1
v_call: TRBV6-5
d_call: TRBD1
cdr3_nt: TGTGCCAGCAGTTCGGGACAGACATACACTGAAGCTTTCTTT
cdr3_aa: CASSSGQTYTEAFF

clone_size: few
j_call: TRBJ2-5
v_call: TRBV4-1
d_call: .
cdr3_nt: TGCGCCAGCAGCCTTCGGACAGCCTGGGAGGAGACCCAGTACTTC
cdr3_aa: CASSLRTAWEETQYF

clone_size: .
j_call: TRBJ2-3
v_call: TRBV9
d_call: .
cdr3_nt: TGTGCCAGCAGCGTTGGGGGGACAGATACGCAGTATTTT
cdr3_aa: CASSVGGTDTQYF

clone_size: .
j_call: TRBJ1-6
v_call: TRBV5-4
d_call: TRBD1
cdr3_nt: TGTGCCAGCAGCCCGGACAGGGACCGCAATTCACCCCTCCACTTT
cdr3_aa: CASSPDRDRNSPLHF

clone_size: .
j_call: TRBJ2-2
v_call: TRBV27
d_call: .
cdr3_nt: TGTGCCAGCAGTTTTCTACGTTCGGGGAACACCGGGGAGCTGTTTTTT
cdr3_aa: CASSFLRSGNTGELFF

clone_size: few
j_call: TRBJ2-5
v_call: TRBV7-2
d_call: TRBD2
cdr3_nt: TGTGCCAGCAGCCCCGGGAGCGGGAGGAGAGTTGAGACCCAGTACTTC
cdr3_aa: CASSPGSGRRVETQYF

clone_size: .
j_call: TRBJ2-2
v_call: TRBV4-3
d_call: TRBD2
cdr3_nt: TGCGCCAGCAGCCAATTAGCGGGGGGGCAGGTCGGGGAGCTGTTTTTT
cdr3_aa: CASSQLAGGQVGELFF

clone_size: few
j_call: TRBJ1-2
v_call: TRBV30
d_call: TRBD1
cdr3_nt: TGTGCCTGGAAACAGGGGTGGAGGGTCTATGGCTACACCTTC
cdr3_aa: CAWKQGWRVYGYTF

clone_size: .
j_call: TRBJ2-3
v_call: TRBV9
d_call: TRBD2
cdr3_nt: TGTGCCAGCAGCGGGCGACTAGCGGGGGGAATAGATACGCAGTATTTT
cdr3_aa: CASSGRLAGGIDTQYF

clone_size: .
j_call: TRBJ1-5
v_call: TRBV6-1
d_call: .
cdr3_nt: TGTGCCAGCAATTTAGCGCTGAGCCGTCAGCCCCAGCATTTT
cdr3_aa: CASNLALSRQPQHF

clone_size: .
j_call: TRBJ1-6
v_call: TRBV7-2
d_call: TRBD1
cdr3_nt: TGTGCCAGCAGCCCAGACAGGGGAACCTATAATTCACCCCTCCACTTT
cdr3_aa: CASSPDRGTYNSPLHF

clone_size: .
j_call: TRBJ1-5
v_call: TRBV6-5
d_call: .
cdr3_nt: TGTGCCAGCAGTTACGCCCGGGGTCAGCCCCAGCATTTT
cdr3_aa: CASSYARGQPQHF

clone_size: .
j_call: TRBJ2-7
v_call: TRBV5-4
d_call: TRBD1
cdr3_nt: TGTGCCAGCAGCTTGACAGGGGGACCCTACGAGCAGTACTTC
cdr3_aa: CASSLTGGPYEQYF

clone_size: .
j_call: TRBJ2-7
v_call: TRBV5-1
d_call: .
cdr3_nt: TGCGCCAGCAGCTTGGCCGGGGGCTCCTACGAGCAGTACTTC
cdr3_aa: CASSLAGGSYEQYF

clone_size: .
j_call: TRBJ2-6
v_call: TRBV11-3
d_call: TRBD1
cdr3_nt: TGTGCCAGCAGCCCCGGGACAGGGAGCTCTGGGGCCAACGTCCTGACTTTC
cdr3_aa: CASSPGTGSSGANVLTF

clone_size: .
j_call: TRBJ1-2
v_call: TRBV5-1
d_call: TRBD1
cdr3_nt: TGCGCCAGCAGCTTAACCGGGACAGGGTTTAGTGGCTACACCTTC
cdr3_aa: CASSLTGTGFSGYTF

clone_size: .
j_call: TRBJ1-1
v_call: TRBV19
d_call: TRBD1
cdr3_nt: TGTGCCAGTAGACTGACAGGGAGCAACACTGAAGCTTTCTTT
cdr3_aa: CASRLTGSNTEAFF

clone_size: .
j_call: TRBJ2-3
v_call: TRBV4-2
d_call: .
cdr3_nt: TGTGCCAGCAGCCAAGAAGCGGCTAGCTCGATCCCAGATACGCAGTATTTT
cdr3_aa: CASSQEAASSIPDTQYF

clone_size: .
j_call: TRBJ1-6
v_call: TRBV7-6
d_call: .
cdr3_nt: TGTGCCAGCAGCTTAGCGGGGCGGCCCAGTAATTCACCCCTCCACTTT
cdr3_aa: CASSLAGRPSNSPLHF

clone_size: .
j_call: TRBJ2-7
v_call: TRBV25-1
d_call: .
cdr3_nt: TGTGCCAGCAGTGGGGCTTACTACGAGCAGTACTTC
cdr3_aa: CASSGAYYEQYF

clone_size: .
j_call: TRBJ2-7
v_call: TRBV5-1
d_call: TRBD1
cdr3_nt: TGCGCCAGCAGCCCCGGACAGGAGGAGGCCTACGAGCAGTACTTC
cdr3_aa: CASSPGQEEAYEQYF

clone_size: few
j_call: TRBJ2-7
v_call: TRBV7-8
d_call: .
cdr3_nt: TGTGCCAGCAGCTTAACAACCTACGAGCAGTACTTC
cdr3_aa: CASSLTTYEQYF

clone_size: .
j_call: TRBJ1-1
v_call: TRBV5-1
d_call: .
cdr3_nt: TGCGCCAGCCGGGAAAACACTGAAGCTTTCTTT
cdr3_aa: CASRENTEAFF

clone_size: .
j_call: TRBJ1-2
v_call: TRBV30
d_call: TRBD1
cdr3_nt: TGTGCCTTGCACGCGGGACAGGGGAGAAGAGACTATGGCTACACCTTC
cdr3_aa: CALHAGQGRRDYGYTF

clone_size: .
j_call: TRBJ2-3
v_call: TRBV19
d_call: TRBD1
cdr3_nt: TGTGCCAGTAGAAACAGGGGTAGGACAGATACGCAGTATTTT
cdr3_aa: CASRNRGRTDTQYF

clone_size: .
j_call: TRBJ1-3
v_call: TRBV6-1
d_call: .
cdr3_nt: TGTGCCAGCATTGTCAACAGCCGAAACACCATATATTTT
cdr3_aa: CASIVNSRNTIYF

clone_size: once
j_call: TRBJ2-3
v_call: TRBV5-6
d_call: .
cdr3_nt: TGTGCCAGCAGCCCAGAAACCGGACTTGCTTCAGATACGCAGTATTTT
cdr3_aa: CASSPETGLASDTQYF

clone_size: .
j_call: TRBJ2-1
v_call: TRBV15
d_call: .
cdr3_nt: TGTGCCACCAGTCGAGAACCGCACAATGAGCAGTTCTTC
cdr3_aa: CATSREPHNEQFF

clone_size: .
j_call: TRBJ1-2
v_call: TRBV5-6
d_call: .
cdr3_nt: TGTGCCAGCAGCTTGGCCGGTGTTGAATATGGCTACACCTTC
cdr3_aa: CASSLAGVEYGYTF

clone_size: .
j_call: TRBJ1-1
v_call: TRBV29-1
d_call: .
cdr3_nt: TGCAGCGTTGAGATCGGGGTAGGGAGGACTGAAGCTTTCTTT
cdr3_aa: CSVEIGVGRTEAFF

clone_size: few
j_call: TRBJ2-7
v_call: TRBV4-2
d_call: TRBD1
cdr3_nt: TGTGCCAGCAGCCGCAATCGGGCTCTAGCAGGGGGTCAAAACGAGCAGTACTTC
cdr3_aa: CASSRNRALAGGQNEQYF

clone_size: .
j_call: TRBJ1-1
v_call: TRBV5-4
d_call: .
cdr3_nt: TGTGCCAGCCGGATGGGCGGGGCTGAGAACACTGAAGCTTTCTTT
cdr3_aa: CASRMGGAENTEAFF

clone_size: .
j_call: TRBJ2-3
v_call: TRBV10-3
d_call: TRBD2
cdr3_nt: TGTGCCATCAGTGATAGCGGGGGGGCAACAGATACGCAGTATTTT
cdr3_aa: CAISDSGGATDTQYF

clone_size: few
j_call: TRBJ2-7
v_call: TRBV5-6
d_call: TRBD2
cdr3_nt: TGTGCCAGCAGCTTGGCCGGGGGGGGAGGTGAGCAGTACTTC
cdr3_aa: CASSLAGGGGEQYF

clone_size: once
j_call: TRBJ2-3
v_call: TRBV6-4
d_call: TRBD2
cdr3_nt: TGTGCCAGCAGTGACTCCACTAGCGGGGGGGATACGCAGTATTTT
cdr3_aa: CASSDSTSGGDTQYF

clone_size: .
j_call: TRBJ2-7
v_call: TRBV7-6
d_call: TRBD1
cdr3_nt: TGTGCCAGCAGCTTAGGGCCGTCGGGACAGGGATTCGAGCAGTACTTC
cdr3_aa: CASSLGPSGQGFEQYF

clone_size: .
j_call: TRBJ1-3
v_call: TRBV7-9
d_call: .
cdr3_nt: TGTGCCAGCAGCACAACCAACAGGGGAAACACCATATATTTT
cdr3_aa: CASSTTNRGNTIYF

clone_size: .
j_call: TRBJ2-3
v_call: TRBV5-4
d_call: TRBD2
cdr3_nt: TGTGCCAGCAGCTTGAGGCTAGCGGGGGGGAGCACAGATACGCAGTATTTT
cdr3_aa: CASSLRLAGGSTDTQYF